Listed below are T cell receptor beta chains from one sample, sequenced in a study of T-cell reconstitution after alpha-beta-depleted transplantation in children. MiXCR, applied by TCRdb to the PCR reads, yields one record per CDR3 protein. The sample includes approximately 230,000 distinct CDR3 sequences, under 30% seen only once; the top ten take around 4.8%. The source was PBMCs, mostly from graft donor cells, collected 360 days after TCRalphabeta/CD19-depleted stem cell transplant. These receptors were collected from a female patient under 10 years old who had a stem cell transplant for congenital amegakaryocytic thrombocytopenia, so the T cells may come from the graft donor. Each CDR3 is given with its conserved first and last residue. The D gene is left open where the match is weak. A clone size is listed for some rows: how often the clone was seen (once, few, many), or a class if it is expanded.

j_call v_call cdr3_length clone_size d_call cdr3_aa cdr3_nt
TRBJ2-4 TRBV12-3/TRBV12-4 15 . . CASSPRVLAKNIQYF TGTGCCAGCAGCCCCAGGGTTTTGGCCAAAAACATTCAGTACTTC
TRBJ1-1 TRBV6-5 15 many TRBD1 CASSYLRDRGLNAFF TGTGCCAGCAGTTACCTCCGGGACAGGGGGCTGAATGCTTTCTTT
TRBJ2-7 TRBV5-1 14 few TRBD1 CASSLDRGDSEQYF TGCGCCAGCAGCTTGGACAGGGGGGATTCCGAGCAGTACTTC
TRBJ1-5 TRBV20-1 14 . . CSARGVKGNQPQHF TGCAGTGCTAGGGGGGTTAAAGGCAATCAGCCCCAGCATTTT
TRBJ1-1 TRBV19 13 . . CASSRGDRTEAFF TGTGCCAGTAGTAGAGGGGATCGAACTGAAGCTTTCTTT
TRBJ2-2 TRBV4-1 17 . TRBD2 CASSFGRTSGSPGELFF TGCGCCAGCAGCTTTGGGCGGACTAGCGGGAGTCCCGGGGAGCTGTTTTTT
TRBJ2-2 TRBV3-1 18 . TRBD2 CASSPYPIAGTLTGELFF TGTGCCAGCAGCCCTTACCCTATAGCGGGGACGCTAACCGGGGAGCTGTTTTTT
TRBJ2-1 TRBV4-1 15 . . CASSQNPRGDNEQFF TGCGCCAGCAGCCAGAATCCAAGGGGTGACAATGAGCAGTTCTTC
TRBJ2-2 TRBV6-1 15 . . CASSVDRRGTGELFF TGTGCCAGCAGTGTGGACAGGAGGGGCACCGGGGAGCTGTTTTTT
TRBJ2-3 TRBV5-4 21 few TRBD1 CASSLGRKPGQGARHTDTQYF TGTGCCAGCAGCTTGGGTCGTAAACCGGGACAGGGGGCAAGGCACACAGATACGCAGTATTTT
TRBJ2-5 TRBV30 13 few . CAWSVGGQETQYF TGTGCCTGGAGTGTCGGAGGTCAAGAGACCCAGTACTTC
TRBJ1-6 TRBV27 14 few . CASSPGQKNSPLHF TGTGCCAGCAGTCCAGGACAGAAAAATTCACCCCTCCACTTT
TRBJ2-5 TRBV5-1 16 few TRBD2 CASSLSGGGIWETQYF TGCGCCAGCAGCTTAAGCGGGGGTGGCATCTGGGAGACCCAGTACTTC
TRBJ2-7 TRBV4-2 17 . . CASSQEDGGAWDYEQYF TGTGCCAGCAGCCAAGAAGACGGAGGGGCTTGGGACTACGAGCAGTACTTC
TRBJ2-7 TRBV4-1 14 . . CASSPLRGFYEQYF TGCGCCAGCAGCCCCCTACGCGGCTTCTACGAGCAGTACTTC
TRBJ2-7 TRBV4-1 15 . . CASSQIDRGVYEQYF TGCGCCAGCAGCCAAATTGACCGGGGCGTCTACGAGCAGTACTTC
TRBJ2-5 TRBV18 17 few TRBD2 CASSPIITSGMQETQYF TGTGCCAGCTCACCAATTATTACTAGCGGGATGCAAGAGACCCAGTACTTC
TRBJ2-1 TRBV29-1 12 many . CSATWQGHEQFF TGCAGCGCGACGTGGCAGGGCCATGAGCAGTTCTTC
TRBJ2-1 TRBV12-3/TRBV12-4 14 . TRBD1 CASSLLTGWDEQFF TGTGCCAGCAGTTTATTGACAGGGTGGGATGAGCAGTTCTTC
TRBJ2-7 TRBV12-3/TRBV12-4 12 medium-sized . CASTGYPYEQYF TGTGCCAGTACAGGTTACCCCTACGAGCAGTACTTC
TRBJ2-6 TRBV7-6 15 . . CASSLGGAGANVLTF TGTGCCAGCAGCTTAGGGGGGGCTGGGGCCAACGTCCTGACTTTC
TRBJ1-2 TRBV6-6 9 . . CASEYGYTF TGTGCCAGTGAATATGGCTACACCTTC
TRBJ2-1 TRBV24-1 14 . TRBD1 CATSRQGKNNEQFF TGTGCCACCAGCCGACAGGGTAAGAACAATGAGCAGTTCTTC
TRBJ2-2 TRBV5-6 15 . . CASSFPSFNTGELFF TGTGCCAGCAGCTTCCCCAGCTTCAACACCGGGGAGCTGTTTTTT
TRBJ2-4 TRBV5-5 17 . TRBD1 CASSLGLGQLAKNIQYF TGTGCCAGCAGCTTGGGACTGGGACAGCTAGCCAAAAACATTCAGTACTTC
TRBJ1-3 TRBV20-1 15 few . CSANGGAHSGNTIYF TGCAGTGCTAACGGGGGGGCCCACTCTGGAAACACCATATATTTT
TRBJ1-2 TRBV27 14 few . CASSLSRHNYGYTF TGTGCCAGCAGTTTATCGCGACATAACTATGGCTACACCTTC
TRBJ2-3 TRBV5-1 15 few . CASSLVLARTDTQYF TGCGCCAGCAGCTTGGTTCTAGCGCGGACAGATACGCAGTATTTT
TRBJ2-3 TRBV4-1 11 . . CASSLQNTQYF TGCGCCAGCAGCCTCCAGAATACGCAGTATTTT
TRBJ2-1 TRBV24-1 17 few TRBD2 CATSDPHSGRVYNEQFF TGTGCCACCAGTGATCCACATAGCGGGAGGGTCTACAATGAGCAGTTCTTC
TRBJ1-5 TRBV20-1 13 . TRBD1 CSASHRGGQPQHF TGCAGTGCTAGCCACAGGGGAGGTCAGCCCCAGCATTTT
TRBJ1-4 TRBV29-1 14 few . CSVVDFTTNEKLFF TGCAGCGTTGTGGATTTCACAACTAATGAAAAACTGTTTTTT
TRBJ2-2 TRBV9 14 few . CASSVGGGTGELFF TGTGCCAGCAGCGTAGGAGGGGGCACCGGGGAGCTGTTTTTT
TRBJ2-7 TRBV28 15 . . CASSLFTGGSYEQYF TGTGCCAGCAGTTTATTTACAGGCGGTTCCTACGAGCAGTACTTC
TRBJ1-6 TRBV2 13 . TRBD1 CASIGQVDSPLHF TGTGCCAGCATTGGACAGGTCGATTCACCCCTCCACTTT
TRBJ2-1 TRBV20-1 15 . TRBD2 CSARDLAGYYNEQFF TGCAGTGCTAGGGACCTAGCGGGGTACTACAATGAGCAGTTCTTC
TRBJ2-1 TRBV20-1 16 few TRBD2 CSAPSSGGSSYNEQFF TGCAGTGCTCCGTCTAGCGGGGGGAGCTCCTACAATGAGCAGTTCTTC
TRBJ2-7 TRBV20-1 15 . . CSARTTESISYEQYF TGCAGTGCTAGAACCACAGAGTCAATCTCCTACGAGCAGTACTTC
TRBJ2-2 TRBV2 20 once TRBD2 CASSEARASGSPRDTGELFF TGTGCCAGCAGTGAAGCGCGAGCTAGCGGGAGCCCTCGGGACACCGGGGAGCTGTTTTTT
TRBJ1-2 TRBV12-3/TRBV12-4 14 . TRBD1 CASSPTTGDYGYTF TGTGCCAGCAGTCCGACGACAGGGGACTATGGCTACACCTTC
TRBJ2-1 TRBV20-1 17 once TRBD2 CSASGLAGGSSYNEQFF TGCAGTGCTAGCGGACTAGCGGGAGGTAGCTCCTACAATGAGCAGTTCTTC
TRBJ2-7 TRBV6-2/TRBV6-3 12 . . CASGGRGSEQYF TGTGCCAGCGGGGGTCGGGGGAGCGAGCAGTACTTC
TRBJ1-6 TRBV5-6 15 few TRBD1 CASPDRSNYNSPLHF TGTGCCAGTCCGGACAGGAGCAACTATAATTCACCCCTCCACTTT
TRBJ2-5 TRBV20-1 13 . . CSAINTGGETQYF TGCAGTGCTATCAATACTGGGGGGGAGACCCAGTACTTC
TRBJ2-7 TRBV29-1 13 few . CSVTADHSYEQYF TGCAGCGTTACGGCCGACCACTCCTACGAGCAGTACTTC
TRBJ2-5 TRBV7-9 14 few TRBD1 CASSPTGGEETQYF TGTGCCAGCAGCCCAACAGGGGGCGAAGAGACCCAGTACTTC
TRBJ2-1 TRBV20-1 14 . TRBD2 CSARLLAGGGEQFF TGCAGTGCTAGGTTACTAGCGGGAGGAGGGGAGCAGTTCTTC
TRBJ2-3 TRBV5-1 13 . . CASSEYREWTQYF TGCGCCAGCAGCGAATACAGGGAGTGGACGCAGTATTTT
TRBJ2-5 TRBV7-6 15 . . CASSPWTVRAETQYF TGTGCCAGCAGTCCTTGGACAGTCAGGGCAGAGACCCAGTACTTC
TRBJ2-7 TRBV12-3/TRBV12-4 13 few . CASSFVGRVEQYF TGTGCCAGCAGTTTCGTCGGCAGGGTCGAGCAGTACTTC
TRBJ1-2 TRBV13 12 few TRBD1 CASSSRQGWSTF TGTGCCAGCAGCTCGAGACAGGGGTGGAGCACCTTC
TRBJ2-7 TRBV24-1 16 few . CATKKLLEQEPYEQYF TGTGCCACCAAGAAGCTACTAGAACAGGAACCGTACGAGCAGTACTTC
TRBJ1-5 TRBV28 12 . . CASSLSRQPQHF TGTGCCAGCAGTTTATCGAGACAGCCCCAGCATTTT